The 24 T cell receptor beta chains below were found in one sample sequenced in a study of T cell repertoires in cytomegalovirus infection. MiXCR was run by TCRdb on the reads, yielding one entry per CDR3 protein. The repertoire includes fewer than 850,000 distinct CDR3 sequences, 29% of them detected once, and around 14% sits in the top ten. Their antigen targets remain unknown. Sequenced material: cultured CD8+ T cells from PBMCs, taken from culture after CMV antigen stimulation. These receptor sequences come from a human donor in good health (CMV status not recorded). Some clones in this sample may be carry-over from other donors' samples.

This chain uses TRBV20-1 with TRBJ2-3; 14 nucleotides agree with TRBD2. After removal of 6 bases from V and 8 bases from J, the junction contained 7 bases not matched to a gene. This CDR3 has 14 amino acids. Germline V gene lookup returns CDR1 DFQATT and CDR2 SNEGSKA (reference sequence). Here the CDR3 DNA reads TGCAGTGCAACCGGACTAGCGGGGGGTGTTACGCAGTATTTT. This sequence encodes CSATGLAGGVTQYF.

This clonotype appeared a few times. The rearrangement links TRBV5-1 to TRBJ1-2; D remains unclear. There are 15 residues in the CDR3. Germline V gene lookup returns CDR1 SGHRS and CDR2 YFSETQ. Trimming removed 4 bases at V and 5 bases at J, with 18 bases between. Here the CDR3 DNA reads TGCGCCAGCAGCCCTCCTATGGAGGTAGGGTATGGCTACACCTTC. Its protein product is CASSPPMEVGYGYTF.

This clonotype was counted a few times. The chain carries TRBV7-9 and TRBJ2-3; possible D gene TRBD1, 6 bases. Germline V CDR1 and CDR2: SEHNR, FQNEAQ (reference sequence). This CDR3 comprises 16 residues. V lost 4 bases, J lost 3 bases, and 17 bases lay in between. The CDR3 sequence is CASSSLGGERTDTQYF. CDR3 in DNA: TGTGCCAGCAGCTCATTAGGGGGTGAGAGGACAGATACGCAGTATTTT.

Only one count was recorded for this clonotype. The chain carries TRBV5-6 and TRBJ1-1, with 9 bases that match TRBD1. V trimming: 1 base; J trimming: 0 bases; junction bases outside the gene matches: 4. Germline assignment: CDR1 SGHDT and CDR2 YYEEEE. The CDR3 is made up of 16 amino acids. CDR3 sequence: CASSLRGQGMNTEAFF. The CDR3 DNA reads as TGTGCCAGCAGCTTGAGGGGACAGGGAATGAACACTGAAGCTTTCTTT.

The chain combines TRBV6-1 with TRBJ2-5; D is possibly TRBD1 or TRBD2 (5 bases each). The germline gives CDR1 MNHNS, CDR2 SASEGT. CDR3 length: 16 residues. The V end was cut by 6 bases, the J end by 2 bases, with 19 bases between. CDR3 sequence reads: CASSEFHGDRQETQYF. The CDR3 bases are TGTGCCAGCAGCGAATTCCACGGGGACCGACAAGAGACCCAGTACTTC.

V gene TRBV20-1 combines with J gene TRBJ2-7; 8 bases are shared with TRBD1. After removal of 5 bases from V and 0 bases from J, the junction contained 3 bases not matched to a gene. Germline lookup yields CDR1 DFQATT and CDR2 SNEGSKA (reference sequence). The length of the CDR3 is 13 residues. CDR3 protein: CSARDRHSYEQYV. The CDR3 DNA sequence: TGCAGTGCTCGGGACAGGCACTCCTACGAGCAGTACGTC.

CDR3 DNA: TGTGCCAGCAGTTACGGAGGGGCGCGAGGCTACACCTTC. Its translation: CASSYGGARGYTF. V usage is TRBV6-5 and J usage is TRBJ1-2; weak D call: TRBD1 (5 bases). The CDR3 sequence is 13 residues long. Trimming removed 2 bases at V and 8 bases at J, with 12 bases between. Looked up from germline, CDR1 is MNHEY and CDR2 is SVGAGI.

This clonotype has only one observation. The chain joins TRBV7-9 to TRBJ2-7, with D perhaps TRBD2 (6 bases). This CDR3 comprises 15 residues. With 4 bases removed from V and 5 bases from J, the gap between germline ends came to 18 bases. Germline CDR1 is SEHNR and CDR2 is FQNEAQ (reference sequence). CDR3 protein: CASSSPGPGGHEQYF. CDR3 nucleotides: TGTGCCAGCAGCTCACCGGGACCTGGAGGGCACGAGCAGTACTTC.

A few counts support this clonotype. The chain uses TRBV28 and TRBJ2-7; TRBD1 agrees at 8 bases. The CDR3 loop spans 14 amino acids. Germline V gene data show CDR1 as MDHEN and CDR2 as SYDVKM. The V gene end was trimmed by 6 bases and the J gene end by 2 bases; junction bases not matched to a gene: 6. The CDR3 spells CASSDPGQAYEQYV. The CDR3 region has the DNA TGTGCCAGCAGCGACCCGGGACAGGCCTACGAGCAGTACGTC.

A few counts support this clonotype. V gene TRBV10-2 combines with J gene TRBJ2-7, with D unclear. From germline, CDR1 is WSHSY and CDR2 SAAADI. The CDR3 has 13 residues. Trimming removed 2 bases at V and 3 bases at J, with 8 bases between. The CDR3 bases are TGCGCCAGCAGTGAGCGGATAATCTACGAGCAGTACTTC. This codes for CASSERIIYEQYF.

This chain uses TRBV5-3 with TRBJ1-6; weak D call: TRBD1 (5 bases). TRBV5-3 is designated an ORF whose function remains uncertain. This CDR3 region has 14 residues. V lost 8 bases, J lost 6 bases, and 15 bases lay in between. The CDR3 sequence is CASSSTASNSPLHF. Written as DNA, the CDR3 is TGTGCCAGCAGTTCGACAGCAAGTAATTCACCCCTCCACTTT.

In DNA form, the CDR3 reads TGTGCCAGCAGCCAAGTCAGCGGGGGGGCTAGCACCGGGGAGCTGTTTTTT. Its translation: CASSQVSGGASTGELFF. The rearrangement joins TRBV3-1 to TRBJ2-2; 10 bases map to TRBD2. This CDR3 comprises 17 residues. Per germline, CDR1 LGHDT and CDR2 YNNKEL (reference sequence). V was clipped by 1 base and J by 4 bases; unmatched bases: 6.

Only a few counts were recorded for this clonotype. V is TRBV6-6 and J is TRBJ2-3; 8 bases agree with TRBD1. CDR1 MNHNY and CDR2 SVGAGI come from the germline V gene (reference sequence). CDR3 size: 16 residues. V lost 0 bases, J lost 2 bases, and 4 bases stayed unmatched. The CDR3 loop reads CASSYSRDRSTDTQYF. The DNA of the CDR3 is TGTGCCAGCAGTTACTCGAGGGACAGGTCCACAGATACGCAGTATTTT.

The chain has TRBV20-1 and TRBJ2-7, with 8 bases that match TRBD1. This CDR3 is built from 14 residues. Germline V lookup: CDR1 DFQATT, CDR2 SNEGSKA (reference sequence). V lost 6 bases to trimming and J lost 4 bases; unmatched junction nucleotides: 11. The CDR3 protein is CSARGGQGSYEQYF. For the CDR3, the DNA is TGCAGTGCCAGGGGAGGACAGGGTTCATACGAGCAGTACTTC.

This chain connects TRBV28 to TRBJ1-3; D is perhaps TRBD1 (5 bases). The V end was cut by 6 bases, the J end by 0 bases, with 12 bases between. Looked up from germline, CDR1 is MDHEN and CDR2 is SYDVKM. This CDR3 is built from 15 residues. Written as DNA, the CDR3 is TGTGCCAGCAGACAAGGGGAAAACTCTGGAAACACCATATATTTT. Translation gives CASRQGENSGNTIYF. The variable domain in full, with the rest retrieved from reference TRBV28 and TRBJ1-3, is DVKVTQSSRYLVKRTGEKVFLECVQDMDHENMFWYRQDPGLGLRLIYFSYDVKMKEKGDIPEGYSVSREKKERFSLILESASTNQTSMYLCASRQGENSGNTIYFGEGSWLTVV.

This rearrangement joins TRBV5-6 to TRBJ2-3; D remains ambiguous. From germline, CDR1 is SGHDT and CDR2 YYEEEE. The CDR3 sequence is 14 residues long. Deletions cut 0 bases from V and 4 bases from J, with 9 bases between. The CDR3 sequence: CASSLVWVSDTQYF. CDR3 nucleotide sequence: TGTGCCAGCAGCTTGGTCTGGGTGTCAGATACGCAGTATTTT.

Remarks on this clonotype: A read error may produce the germline difference seen at one junction end. The chain has TRBV4-2 and TRBJ1-6; 8 bases match TRBD1. The CDR3 runs 17 residues. Germline V CDR1 and CDR2: LGHNA, YNFKEQ. The CDR3 DNA sequence: TGTACCAGCAGCCAAAATCAACAGGGGGATTATAATTCACCCCTCCACTTT. This gives the protein CTSSQNQQGDYNSPLHF.

This clonotype has more than one count but fewer than ten. The chain joins TRBV6-2 or TRBV6-3 to TRBJ2-5; D may correspond to TRBD1 or TRBD2 (5 bases each). This CDR3 comprises 14 residues. V was trimmed by 7 bases and J by 2 bases, leaving 14 bases between them. Germline lookup yields CDR1 MNHEY and CDR2 SVGEGT. CDR3 nucleotides: TGTGCCAGCAAAGAACCGGGACCGCAAGAGACCCAGTACTTC. It yields the protein CASKEPGPQETQYF.

V usage is TRBV24-1 and J usage is TRBJ1-1; the D gene is possibly TRBD1 (5 bases). V was shortened by 4 bases and J by 3 bases, with 23 bases between the two germline ends. The CDR3 consists of 18 residues. The germline V gene has CDR1 KGHDR and CDR2 SFDVKD. The DNA of the CDR3 is TGTGCCACCAGTGAACAACCGGGACTAAAGCCTCCCTACACTGAAGCTTTCTTT. Translating it yields CATSEQPGLKPPYTEAFF.

This clonotype was observed a handful of times. The chain is built from TRBV6-1 and TRBJ1-2, with 9 bases matching TRBD1. With V trimmed by 10 bases and J by 4 bases, 10 bases remained unmatched. Germline CDR1 reads MNHNS; CDR2 reads SASEGT. The CDR3 has 14 amino acids. This CDR3 reads CAIPREQGAYGYTF. CDR3 nucleotides: TGTGCCATCCCTAGGGAACAGGGGGCCTATGGCTACACCTTC.

The sample holds a few counts of this clonotype. The chain has TRBV7-6 and TRBJ2-5; 8 nucleotides line up with TRBD2. The V gene's germline CDR1 is SGHVS and CDR2 FNYEAQ. The V and J ends lost 2 bases and 5 bases, in that order; junction bases with no gene match: 10. The CDR3 loop spans 16 amino acids. The CDR3 DNA reads TGTGCCAGCAGCTTAACGGGTTTGACTAGCGCGGAGACCCAGTACTTC. This codes for CASSLTGLTSAETQYF.

This clonotype is a singleton in its sample. The chain carries TRBV2 and TRBJ1-5, with D possibly matching TRBD1 (5 bases). The length of the CDR3 is 14 residues. CDR1 SNHLY and CDR2 FYNNEI come from the germline V gene. Deletions cut 10 bases from V and 0 bases from J, with 13 bases between. In DNA, the CDR3 is TGTGCCATCTGGTCAGGGAATAGCAATCAGCCCCAGCATTTT. This translates into CAIWSGNSNQPQHF. Based on the CDR3 plus reference TRBV2 and TRBJ1-5, the full variable domain is EPEVTQTPSHQVTQMGQEVILRCVPISNHLYFYWYRQILGQKVEFLVSFYNNEISEKSEIFDDQFSVERPDGSNFTLKIRSTKLEDSAMYFCAIWSGNSNQPQHFGDGTRLSIL.

V and J are TRBV27 and TRBJ1-2, with D possibly being TRBD1 (6 bases). CDR3 length equals 13 residues. Trimming removed 6 bases from V and 5 bases from J, with 13 bases in between. Looked up from germline, CDR1 is MNHEY and CDR2 is SMNVEV (reference sequence). Here the CDR3 DNA reads TGTGCCAGCAGCCCAGGGGCGAGTTATGGCTACACCTTC. It specifies CASSPGASYGYTF.

The sample holds many counts of this clonotype. The chain has TRBV6-5 and TRBJ2-3, with a tentative D call TRBD1 (5 bases). Trimming took 0 bases from V and 2 from J, leaving 6 bases between them. In germline, CDR1 is MNHEY, CDR2 SVGAGI. The CDR3 length is 14 residues. The CDR3 loop is CASSYSGDTDTQYF. For the CDR3, the DNA is TGTGCCAGCAGTTACTCAGGGGACACAGATACGCAGTATTTT.